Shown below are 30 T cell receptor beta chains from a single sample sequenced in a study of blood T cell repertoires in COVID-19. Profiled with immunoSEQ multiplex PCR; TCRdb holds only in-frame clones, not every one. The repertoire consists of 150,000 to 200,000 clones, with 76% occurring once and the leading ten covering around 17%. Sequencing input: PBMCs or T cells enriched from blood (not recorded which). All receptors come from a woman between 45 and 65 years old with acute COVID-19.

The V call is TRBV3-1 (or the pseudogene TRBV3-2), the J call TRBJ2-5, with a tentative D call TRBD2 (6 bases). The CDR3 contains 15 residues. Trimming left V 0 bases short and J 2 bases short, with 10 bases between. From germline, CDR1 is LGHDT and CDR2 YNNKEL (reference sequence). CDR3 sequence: CASSQEGGIQETQYF. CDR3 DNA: TGTGCCAGCAGCCAAGAGGGCGGGATTCAAGAGACCCAGTACTTC.

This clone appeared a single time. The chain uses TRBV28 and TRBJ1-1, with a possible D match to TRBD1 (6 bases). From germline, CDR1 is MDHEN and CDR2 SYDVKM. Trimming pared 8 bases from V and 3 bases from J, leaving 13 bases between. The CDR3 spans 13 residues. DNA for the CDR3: TGTGCCAGCCGTAACTCAGGGGACACTGAAGCTTTCTTT. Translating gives CASRNSGDTEAFF.

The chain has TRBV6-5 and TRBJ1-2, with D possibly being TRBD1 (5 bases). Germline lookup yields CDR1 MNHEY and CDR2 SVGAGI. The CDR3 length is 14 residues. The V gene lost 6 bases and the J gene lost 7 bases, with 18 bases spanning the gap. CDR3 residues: CASRKDNRRGGYTF. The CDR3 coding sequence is TGTGCCAGCAGAAAGGACAATAGAAGGGGTGGCTACACCTTC.

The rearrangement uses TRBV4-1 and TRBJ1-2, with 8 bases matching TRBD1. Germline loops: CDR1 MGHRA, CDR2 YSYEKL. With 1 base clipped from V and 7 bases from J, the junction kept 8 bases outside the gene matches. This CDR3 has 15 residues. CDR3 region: CASSQVQQGASGYTF. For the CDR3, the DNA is TGCGCCAGCAGCCAAGTTCAGCAGGGGGCTTCTGGCTACACCTTC.

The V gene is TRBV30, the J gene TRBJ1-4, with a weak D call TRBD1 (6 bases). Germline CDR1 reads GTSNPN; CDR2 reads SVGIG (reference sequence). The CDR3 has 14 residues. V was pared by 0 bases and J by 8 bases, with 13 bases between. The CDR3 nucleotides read TGTGCCTGGAGTGTTGGGACAAGCGAAGAAAAACTGTTTTTT. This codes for CAWSVGTSEEKLFF.

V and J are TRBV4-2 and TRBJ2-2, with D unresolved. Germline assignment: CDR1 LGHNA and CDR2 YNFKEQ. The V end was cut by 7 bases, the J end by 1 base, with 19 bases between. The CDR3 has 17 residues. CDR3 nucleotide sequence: TGTGCCAGCACCTCGGCGGATCTAGACTTGAACACCGGGGAGCTGTTTTTT. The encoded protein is CASTSADLDLNTGELFF.

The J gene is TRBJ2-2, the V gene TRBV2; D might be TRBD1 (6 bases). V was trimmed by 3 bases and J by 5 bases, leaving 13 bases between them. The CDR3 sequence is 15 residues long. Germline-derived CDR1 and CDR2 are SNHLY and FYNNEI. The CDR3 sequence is CASSERRQGTGELFF. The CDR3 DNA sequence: TGTGCCAGCAGTGAGAGGAGGCAGGGGACCGGGGAGCTGTTTTTT. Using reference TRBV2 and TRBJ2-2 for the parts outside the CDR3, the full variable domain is EPEVTQTPSHQVTQMGQEVILRCVPISNHLYFYWYRQILGQKVEFLVSFYNNEISEKSEIFDDQFSVERPDGSNFTLKIRSTKLEDSAMYFCASSERRQGTGELFFGEGSRLTVL.

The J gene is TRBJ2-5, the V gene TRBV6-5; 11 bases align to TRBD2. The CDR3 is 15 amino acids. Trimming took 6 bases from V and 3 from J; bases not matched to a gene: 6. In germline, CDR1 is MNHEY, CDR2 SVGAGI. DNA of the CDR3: TGTGCCAGCAGCCCGGGACTAGCGGTAAAAGAGACCCAGTACTTC. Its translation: CASSPGLAVKETQYF.

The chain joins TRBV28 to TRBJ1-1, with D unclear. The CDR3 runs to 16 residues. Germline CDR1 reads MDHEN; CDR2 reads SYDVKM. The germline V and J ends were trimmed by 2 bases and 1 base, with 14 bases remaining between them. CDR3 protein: CASSLAVGAGNTEAFF. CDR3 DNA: TGTGCCAGCAGTTTAGCCGTGGGCGCTGGGAACACTGAAGCTTTCTTT.

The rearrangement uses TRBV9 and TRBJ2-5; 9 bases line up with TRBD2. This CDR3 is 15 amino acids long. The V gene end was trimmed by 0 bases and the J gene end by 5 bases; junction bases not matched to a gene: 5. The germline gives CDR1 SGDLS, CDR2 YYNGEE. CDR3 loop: CASSVDGGGVETQYF. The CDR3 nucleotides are TGTGCCAGCAGCGTAGATGGCGGGGGGGTGGAGACCCAGTACTTC.

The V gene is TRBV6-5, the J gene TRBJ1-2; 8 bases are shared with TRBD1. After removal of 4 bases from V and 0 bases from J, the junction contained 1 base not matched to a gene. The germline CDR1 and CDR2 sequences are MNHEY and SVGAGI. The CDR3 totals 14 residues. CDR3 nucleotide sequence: TGTGCCAGCAGTTGGGACAGGACTAACTATGGCTACACCTTC. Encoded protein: CASSWDRTNYGYTF.

CDR3 sequence: CASSRSGGPYEQYV. Here the CDR3 DNA reads TGTGCCAGTAGTCGATCGGGGGGGCCCTACGAGCAGTACGTC. The V gene is TRBV19, the J gene TRBJ2-7, with TRBD2 matching over 8 bases. The V segment lost 5 bases and the J segment 2 bases; nucleotides outside the gene matches: 5. Germline assignment: CDR1 LNHDA and CDR2 SQIVND (reference sequence). CDR3 length: 14 amino acids.

This CDR3 reads CASSNPTGENTEAFF. The DNA of the CDR3 is TGTGCCAGCAGCAACCCCACAGGAGAGAACACTGAAGCTTTCTTT. The gene calls are TRBV5-4 and TRBJ1-1, with D maybe TRBD1 (5 bases). Germline CDR1 is SGHNT and CDR2 is YYREEE (reference sequence). The CDR3 loop spans 15 amino acids. Trimming took 4 bases from V and 1 from J, leaving 14 bases between them.

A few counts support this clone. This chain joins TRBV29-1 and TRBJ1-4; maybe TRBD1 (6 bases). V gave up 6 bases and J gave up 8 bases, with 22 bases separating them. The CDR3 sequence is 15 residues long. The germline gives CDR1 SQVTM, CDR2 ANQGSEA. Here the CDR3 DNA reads TGCAGCGTCACTAAAAACAGGGAAAGGAGCGAAAAACTGTTTTTT. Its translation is CSVTKNRERSEKLFF.

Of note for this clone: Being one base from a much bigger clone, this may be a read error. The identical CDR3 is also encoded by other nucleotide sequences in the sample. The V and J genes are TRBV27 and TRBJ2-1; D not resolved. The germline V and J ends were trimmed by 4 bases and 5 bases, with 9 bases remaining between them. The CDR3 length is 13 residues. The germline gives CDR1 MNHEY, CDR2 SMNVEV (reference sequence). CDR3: CASSSDTHNEQFF. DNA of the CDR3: TGTGCCAGCAGTTCTGACACACACAATGAGCAGTTCTTC.

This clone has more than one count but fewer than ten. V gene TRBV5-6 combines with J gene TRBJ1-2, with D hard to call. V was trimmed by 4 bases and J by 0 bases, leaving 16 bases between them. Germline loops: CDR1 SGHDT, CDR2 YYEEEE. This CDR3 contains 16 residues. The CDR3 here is CASSPNPGGANYGYTF. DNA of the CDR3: TGTGCCAGCAGCCCGAACCCCGGCGGTGCTAACTATGGCTACACCTTC.

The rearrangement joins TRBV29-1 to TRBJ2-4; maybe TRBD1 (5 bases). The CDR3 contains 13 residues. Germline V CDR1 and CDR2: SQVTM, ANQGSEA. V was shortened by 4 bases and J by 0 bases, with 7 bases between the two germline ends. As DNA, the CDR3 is TGCAGCGTTGTAAGGGGAGCCAAAAACATTCAGTACTTC. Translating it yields CSVVRGAKNIQYF.

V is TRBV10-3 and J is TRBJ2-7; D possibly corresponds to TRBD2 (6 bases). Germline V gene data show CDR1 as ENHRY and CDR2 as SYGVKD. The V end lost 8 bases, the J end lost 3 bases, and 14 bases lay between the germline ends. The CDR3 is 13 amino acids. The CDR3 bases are TGTGCCATCGGAGGCAGGGAGGACTACGAGCAGTACGTC. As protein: CAIGGREDYEQYV.

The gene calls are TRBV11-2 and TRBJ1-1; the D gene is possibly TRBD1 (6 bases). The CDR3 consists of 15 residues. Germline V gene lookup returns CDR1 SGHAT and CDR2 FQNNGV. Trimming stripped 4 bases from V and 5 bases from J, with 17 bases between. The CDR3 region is CASSSWEGGLTEAFF. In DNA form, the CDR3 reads TGTGCCAGCAGCTCGTGGGAGGGGGGTTTGACTGAAGCTTTCTTT.

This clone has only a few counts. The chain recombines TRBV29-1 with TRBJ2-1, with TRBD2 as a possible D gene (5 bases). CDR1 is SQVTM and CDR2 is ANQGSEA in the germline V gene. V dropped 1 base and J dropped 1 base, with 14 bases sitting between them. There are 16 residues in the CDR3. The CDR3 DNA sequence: TGCAGCGTTGAAGGCCAAACTAGTCGATCCTACAATGAGCAGTTCTTC. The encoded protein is CSVEGQTSRSYNEQFF.

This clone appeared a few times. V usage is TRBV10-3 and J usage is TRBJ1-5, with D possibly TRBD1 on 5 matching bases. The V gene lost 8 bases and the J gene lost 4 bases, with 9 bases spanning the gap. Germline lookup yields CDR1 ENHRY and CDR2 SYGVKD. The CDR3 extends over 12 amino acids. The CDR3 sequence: CAIGQGNQPQHF. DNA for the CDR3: TGTGCCATCGGGCAGGGTAATCAGCCCCAGCATTTT.

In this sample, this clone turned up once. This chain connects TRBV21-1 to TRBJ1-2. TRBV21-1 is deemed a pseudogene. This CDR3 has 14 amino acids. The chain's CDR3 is CASRSRGRDYGYTF. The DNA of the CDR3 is TGTGCCAGCAGGTCACGGGGTAGGGACTATGGCTACACCTTC.

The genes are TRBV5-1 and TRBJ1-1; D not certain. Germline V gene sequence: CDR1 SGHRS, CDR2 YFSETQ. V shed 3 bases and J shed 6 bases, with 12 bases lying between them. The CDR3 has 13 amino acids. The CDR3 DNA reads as TGCGCCAGCAGCTCCCGGGAGAGCTCTGAAGCTTTCTTT. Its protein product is CASSSRESSEAFF.

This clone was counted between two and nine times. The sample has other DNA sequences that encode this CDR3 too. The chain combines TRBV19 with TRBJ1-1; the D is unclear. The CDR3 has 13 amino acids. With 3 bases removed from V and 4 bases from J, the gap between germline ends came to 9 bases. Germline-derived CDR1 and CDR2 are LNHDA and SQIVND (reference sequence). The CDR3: CASSIGTATEAFF. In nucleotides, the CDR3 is TGTGCCAGTAGTATTGGCACAGCCACTGAAGCTTTCTTT.

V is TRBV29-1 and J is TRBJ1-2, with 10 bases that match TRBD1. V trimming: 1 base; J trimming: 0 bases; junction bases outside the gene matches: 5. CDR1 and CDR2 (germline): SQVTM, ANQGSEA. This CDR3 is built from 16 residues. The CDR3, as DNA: TGCAGCGTTGAAGGAGGACAGGGGGGAGCTAACTATGGCTACACCTTC. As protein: CSVEGGQGGANYGYTF.

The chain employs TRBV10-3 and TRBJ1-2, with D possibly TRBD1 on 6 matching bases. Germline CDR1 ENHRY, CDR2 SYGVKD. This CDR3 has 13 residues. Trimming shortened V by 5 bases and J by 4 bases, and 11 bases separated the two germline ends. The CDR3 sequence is CAISPDSPYGYTF. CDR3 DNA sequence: TGTGCCATCAGTCCGGACAGCCCCTATGGCTACACCTTC.

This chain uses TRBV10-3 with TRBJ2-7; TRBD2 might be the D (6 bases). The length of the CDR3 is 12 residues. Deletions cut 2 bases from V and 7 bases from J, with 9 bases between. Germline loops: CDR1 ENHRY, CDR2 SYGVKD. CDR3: CAISEGDFEQYV. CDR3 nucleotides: TGTGCCATCAGTGAGGGGGACTTTGAGCAGTACGTC.

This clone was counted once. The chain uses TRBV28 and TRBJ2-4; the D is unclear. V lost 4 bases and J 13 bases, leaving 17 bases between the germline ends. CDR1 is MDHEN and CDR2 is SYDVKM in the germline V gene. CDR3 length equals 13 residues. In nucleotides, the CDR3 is TGTGCCAGCAGTTCTCCGCCGACCGGTAGCCAGTACTTC. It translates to CASSSPPTGSQYF.

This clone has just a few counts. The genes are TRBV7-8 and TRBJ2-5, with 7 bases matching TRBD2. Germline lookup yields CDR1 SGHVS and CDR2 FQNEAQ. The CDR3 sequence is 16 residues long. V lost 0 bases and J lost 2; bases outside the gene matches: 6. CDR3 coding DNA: TGTGCCAGCAGCTTAGCGACGGGAGGTAGTCAAGAGACCCAGTACTTC. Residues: CASSLATGGSQETQYF.

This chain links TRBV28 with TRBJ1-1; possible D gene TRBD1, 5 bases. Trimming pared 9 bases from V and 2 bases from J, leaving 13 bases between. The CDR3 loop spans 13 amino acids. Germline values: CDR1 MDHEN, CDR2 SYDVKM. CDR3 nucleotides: TGTGCCAGTGGGGCGGACGGAAACACTGAAGCTTTCTTT. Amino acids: CASGADGNTEAFF. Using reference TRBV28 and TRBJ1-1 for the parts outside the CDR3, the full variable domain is DVKVTQSSRYLVKRTGEKVFLECVQDMDHENMFWYRQDPGLGLRLIYFSYDVKMKEKGDIPEGYSVSREKKERFSLILESASTNQTSMYLCASGADGNTEAFFGQGTRLTVV.